These T cell receptor beta chains were read from a single sample in a study of cytomegalovirus exposure and HLA in healthy donors. Data came from immunoSEQ multiplex PCR; TCRdb stores just in-frame clones and leaves some out. This sample yields 100,000 to 150,000 clones, of which around 72% are seen a single time; less than 4.5% belongs to the top ten. The sample consisted of PBMCs. The receptors were sampled from a man aged 25 to 40 in good health and CMV-seronegative. Both conserved end residues are part of each CDR3. A D gene is named only where the DNA matches it firmly. Clone size is not always given. Where it is, it says once, few, many or a class for expanded clones.

V: TRBV20-1; J: TRBJ2-7; size: NA; D: TRBD1; CDR3: CSGDRGHEQYF; DNA: TGCAGCGGGGACAGGGGTCACGAGCAGTACTTC
V: TRBV5-6; J: TRBJ1-2; size: once; D: TRBD1; CDR3: CASSLVLRGSDYGYTF; DNA: TGTGCCAGCAGCTTGGTACTCAGGGGGTCGGACTATGGCTACACCTTC
V: TRBV10-3; J: TRBJ1-5; size: NA; D: NA; CDR3: CATTRDDRNQPQHF; DNA: TGTGCCACCACTCGGGATGATAGGAATCAGCCCCAGCATTTT
V: TRBV6-1; J: TRBJ1-3; size: NA; D: NA; CDR3: CASSRLGGGQYTIYF; DNA: TGTGCCAGCAGCCGACTGGGGGGGGGTCAATACACCATATATTTT
V: TRBV18; J: TRBJ2-3; size: few; D: NA; CDR3: CASSPQRAPEGHTDTQYF; DNA: TGTGCCAGCTCACCACAGCGGGCGCCTGAGGGGCACACAGATACGCAGTATTTT
V: TRBV4-1; J: TRBJ2-3; size: NA; D: TRBD1; CDR3: CASSQGWTGRGTDTQYF; DNA: TGCGCCAGCAGCCAAGGTTGGACAGGACGGGGAACAGATACGCAGTATTTT
V: TRBV5-6; J: TRBJ2-7; size: NA; D: NA; CDR3: CASSLLARALSYEQYF; DNA: TGTGCCAGCAGCTTGCTTGCCAGGGCGCTATCCTACGAGCAGTACTTC
V: TRBV19; J: TRBJ1-5; size: NA; D: TRBD1; CDR3: CASSVTGTGGARNQPQHF; DNA: TGTGCCAGTAGCGTAACCGGGACAGGGGGCGCGAGGAATCAGCCCCAGCATTTT
V: TRBV10-2; J: TRBJ2-5; size: NA; D: TRBD1; CDR3: CASSAPDRGVMETQYF; DNA: TGCGCCAGCAGTGCCCCGGACAGGGGAGTCATGGAGACCCAGTACTTC
V: TRBV4-1; J: TRBJ2-1; size: NA; D: TRBD2; CDR3: CASSPREGLAFYNEQFF; DNA: TGCGCCAGCAGCCCCAGGGAGGGACTAGCGTTTTACAATGAGCAGTTCTTC
V: TRBV6-5; J: TRBJ2-1; size: NA; D: TRBD2; CDR3: CASRGGLVDEQFF; DNA: TGTGCCAGCAGAGGAGGACTAGTCGATGAGCAGTTCTTC
V: TRBV30; J: TRBJ1-2; size: NA; D: TRBD1; CDR3: CAWGSRGPTF; DNA: TGTGCCTGGGGCAGCAGGGGGCCCACCTTC
V: TRBV19; J: TRBJ1-2; size: NA; D: TRBD1; CDR3: CASRGGQFYGYTF; DNA: TGTGCCAGTAGAGGGGGACAGTTCTATGGCTACACCTTC
V: TRBV21-1; J: TRBJ1-6; size: NA; D: NA; CDR3: CASSQTTQGGTDNSPLHF; DNA: TGTGCCAGCAGCCAAACAACCCAGGGGGGTACTGATAATTCACCCCTCCACTTT
V: TRBV5-4; J: TRBJ1-3; size: NA; D: NA; CDR3: CASSLGAGGTSGNTIYF; DNA: TGTGCCAGCAGCTTGGGGGCCGGAGGGACCTCTGGAAACACCATATATTTT
V: TRBV7-9; J: TRBJ1-2; size: NA; D: NA; CDR3: CASSLEGTKEPYGYTF; DNA: TGTGCCAGCAGCTTAGAAGGGACAAAGGAACCGTATGGCTACACCTTC
V: TRBV6-1; J: TRBJ1-2; size: once; D: NA; CDR3: CASGELGYYGYTF; DNA: TGTGCCTCCGGGGAACTGGGTTACTATGGCTACACCTTC
V: TRBV13; J: TRBJ2-5; size: NA; D: TRBD2; CDR3: CASTNRTSGGRETQYF; DNA: TGTGCCAGCACTAATCGGACTAGTGGAGGACGAGAGACCCAGTACTTC
V: TRBV18; J: TRBJ1-6; size: NA; D: TRBD1; CDR3: CASSSTGPGYNSPLHF; DNA: TGTGCCAGCTCCTCGACAGGGCCTGGCTATAATTCACCCCTCCACTTT
V: TRBV19; J: TRBJ2-3; size: NA; D: NA; CDR3: CATWTAGTDTQYF; DNA: TGTGCCACTTGGACAGCCGGGACAGATACGCAGTATTTT
V: TRBV19; J: TRBJ2-2; size: NA; D: TRBD1; CDR3: CASGTGTDLNTGELFF; DNA: TGTGCCAGTGGGACCGGGACAGATCTAAACACCGGGGAGCTGTTTTTT
V: TRBV11-2; J: TRBJ2-6; size: NA; D: TRBD1; CDR3: CASSWDSAISGANVLTF; DNA: TGTGCCAGCAGCTGGGACAGTGCCATCTCTGGGGCCAACGTCCTGACTTTC
V: TRBV19; J: TRBJ1-6; size: NA; D: TRBD1; CDR3: CASSPGTGGTPLHF; DNA: TGTGCCAGTAGTCCCGGGACAGGTGGAACACCCCTCCACTTT
V: TRBV6-5; J: TRBJ2-2; size: few; D: TRBD2; CDR3: CASSYSRGYTGELFF; DNA: TGTGCCAGCAGTTACTCGCGGGGGTACACCGGGGAGCTGTTTTTT
V: TRBV2; J: TRBJ1-1; size: few; D: NA; CDR3: CASSEETGGEAFF; DNA: TGTGCCAGCAGTGAAGAGACAGGAGGTGAAGCTTTCTTT
V: TRBV11-1; J: TRBJ2-7; size: NA; D: TRBD2; CDR3: CASSSRTSGATYEQYF; DNA: TGTGCCAGCAGCTCGCGGACTAGCGGGGCAACCTACGAGCAGTACTTC
V: TRBV6-1; J: TRBJ1-2; size: NA; D: NA; CDR3: CASQARDKIDYGYTF; DNA: TGTGCCAGCCAGGCGAGGGACAAGATCGACTATGGCTACACCTTC
V: TRBV6-6; J: TRBJ1-2; size: NA; D: NA; CDR3: CASSTGHSANYGYTF; DNA: TGTGCCAGCAGTACGGGACACTCAGCTAACTATGGCTACACCTTC
V: TRBV21-1; J: TRBJ1-6; size: NA; D: NA; CDR3: CASAQRVYNSPLHF; DNA: TGTGCCAGCGCCCAGAGGGTTTACAATTCACCCCTCCACTTT
V: TRBV18; J: TRBJ2-5; size: NA; D: TRBD1; CDR3: CASSPNRQGETQYF; DNA: TGTGCCAGCTCACCCAACAGACAGGGCGAGACCCAGTACTTC
V: TRBV10-3; J: TRBJ2-3; size: NA; D: NA; CDR3: CAISEEPRGIVYF; DNA: TGTGCCATCAGTGAGGAACCCAGGGGAATTGTGTATTTT
V: TRBV9; J: TRBJ2-7; size: NA; D: NA; CDR3: CASSVAVFSYEQYF; DNA: TGTGCCAGCAGCGTAGCTGTGTTCTCCTACGAGCAGTACTTC
V: TRBV27; J: TRBJ2-3; size: NA; D: TRBD2; CDR3: CASSLEAGGYTDTQYF; DNA: TGTGCCAGCAGTTTAGAGGCGGGGGGGTACACAGATACGCAGTATTTT
V: TRBV27; J: TRBJ2-5; size: NA; D: TRBD1; CDR3: CASRLTGTGKTQYF; DNA: TGTGCCAGCAGGTTAACCGGGACAGGGAAGACCCAGTACTTC
V: TRBV7-2; J: TRBJ1-1; size: few; D: NA; CDR3: CASSRDITEAFF; DNA: TGTGCCAGCAGCCGGGACATCACTGAAGCTTTCTTT
V: TRBV6-1; J: TRBJ1-1; size: NA; D: NA; CDR3: CASSELAGGGVLTEAFF; DNA: TGTGCCAGCAGTGAACTCGCTGGCGGTGGAGTGCTCACTGAAGCTTTCTTT
V: TRBV11-2; J: TRBJ2-5; size: NA; D: TRBD2; CDR3: CASSSTSSGGAYQETQYF; DNA: TGTGCCAGCAGCTCGACGTCTAGCGGGGGGGCCTATCAAGAGACCCAGTACTTC
V: TRBV15; J: TRBJ2-7; size: NA; D: NA; CDR3: CATSRERVYEQYF; DNA: TGTGCCACCAGCAGAGAGAGGGTCTACGAGCAGTACTTC
V: TRBV6-6; J: TRBJ2-1; size: once; D: TRBD1; CDR3: CASSYPAKQGSNEQFF; DNA: TGTGCCAGCAGTTACCCGGCGAAACAGGGGTCTAATGAGCAGTTCTTC
V: TRBV28; J: TRBJ1-5; size: NA; D: NA; CDR3: CASGGGNSNQPQHF; DNA: TGTGCCAGCGGGGGGGGAAATAGCAATCAGCCCCAGCATTTT
V: TRBV15; J: TRBJ1-2; size: NA; D: NA; CDR3: CATSRGGDMHGYTF; DNA: TGTGCCACCAGCAGGGGGGGGGATATGCATGGCTACACCTTC
V: TRBV5-5; J: TRBJ2-7; size: NA; D: NA; CDR3: CASSFSPTSQGLEQYF; DNA: TGTGCCAGCAGCTTTTCACCCACCTCGCAGGGCCTCGAGCAGTACTTC
V: TRBV10-3; J: TRBJ2-3; size: NA; D: NA; CDR3: CAISDRNGGLSGTDTQYF; DNA: TGTGCCATCAGTGATCGTAACGGGGGTCTTTCCGGCACAGATACGCAGTATTTT
V: TRBV5-1; J: TRBJ2-7; size: NA; D: NA; CDR3: CASSPFQMTYEQYF; DNA: TGCGCCAGCAGCCCCTTCCAGATGACCTACGAGCAGTACTTC
V: TRBV5-6; J: TRBJ1-2; size: few; D: NA; CDR3: CASSFGTGIYYGYTF; DNA: TGTGCCAGCAGCTTCGGAACGGGGATCTACTATGGCTACACCTTC
V: TRBV7-2; J: TRBJ2-6; size: NA; D: NA; CDR3: CASSLNSRSGANVLTF; DNA: TGTGCCAGCAGCTTAAATTCTCGCTCTGGGGCCAACGTCCTGACTTTC
V: TRBV10-1; J: TRBJ2-2; size: once; D: TRBD2; CDR3: CASKASGTGELFF; DNA: TGCGCCAGCAAGGCTAGCGGCACCGGGGAGCTGTTTTTT
V: TRBV19; J: TRBJ1-5; size: NA; D: TRBD1; CDR3: CASSGTGQGNQPQHF; DNA: TGTGCCAGTAGTGGGACTGGACAGGGTAATCAGCCCCAGCATTTT
V: TRBV7-2; J: TRBJ2-7; size: NA; D: TRBD2; CDR3: CASSSQGLAGGLGEQYF; DNA: TGTGCCAGCAGCTCACAAGGACTAGCGGGGGGCTTAGGCGAGCAGTACTTC
V: TRBV10-1; J: TRBJ2-7; size: NA; D: TRBD1; CDR3: CASSESRTGPPFEQYF; DNA: TGCGCCAGCAGTGAGTCACGGACAGGTCCCCCCTTCGAGCAGTACTTC
V: TRBV5-1; J: TRBJ2-1; size: NA; D: TRBD2; CDR3: CASSLAPGGPLNEQFF; DNA: TGCGCCAGCAGCTTGGCTCCGGGGGGGCCTCTCAATGAGCAGTTCTTC
V: TRBV6-5; J: TRBJ1-5; size: NA; D: TRBD1; CDR3: CASSRQGGQPQHF; DNA: TGTGCCAGCAGCCGACAGGGTGGTCAGCCCCAGCATTTT
V: TRBV7-3; J: TRBJ2-7; size: NA; D: NA; CDR3: CASSLKGWAPYEQYF; DNA: TGTGCCAGCAGCTTAAAAGGTTGGGCCCCCTACGAGCAGTACTTC
V: TRBV5-4; J: TRBJ2-5; size: NA; D: NA; CDR3: CASTRDTQETQYF; DNA: TGTGCCAGCACCCGGGACACGCAAGAGACCCAGTACTTC
V: TRBV5-6; J: TRBJ2-7; size: NA; D: TRBD1; CDR3: CASSFLGQGNYEQYF; DNA: TGTGCCAGCAGCTTTCTGGGACAGGGTAACTACGAGCAGTACTTC
V: TRBV6-5; J: TRBJ1-2; size: NA; D: TRBD1; CDR3: CASSKPGQVYYGYTF; DNA: TGTGCCAGCAGTAAACCGGGACAGGTGTACTATGGCTACACCTTC